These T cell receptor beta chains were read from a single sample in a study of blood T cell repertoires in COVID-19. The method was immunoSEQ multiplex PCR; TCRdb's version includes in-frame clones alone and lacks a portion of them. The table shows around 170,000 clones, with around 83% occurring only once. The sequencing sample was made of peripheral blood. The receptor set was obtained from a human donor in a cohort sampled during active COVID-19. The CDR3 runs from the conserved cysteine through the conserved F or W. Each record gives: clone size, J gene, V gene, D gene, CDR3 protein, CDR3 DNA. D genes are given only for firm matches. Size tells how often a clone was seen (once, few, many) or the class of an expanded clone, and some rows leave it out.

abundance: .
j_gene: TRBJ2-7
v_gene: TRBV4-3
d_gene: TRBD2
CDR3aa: CASSQQTSGTYEQYF
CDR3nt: TGCGCCAGCAGCCAACAGACTAGCGGGACCTACGAGCAGTACTTC

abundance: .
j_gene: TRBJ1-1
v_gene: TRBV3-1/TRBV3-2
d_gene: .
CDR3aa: CASSPLRVSGYTEAFF
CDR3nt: TGTGCCAGCAGCCCCCTCAGGGTTTCGGGTTACACTGAAGCTTTCTTT

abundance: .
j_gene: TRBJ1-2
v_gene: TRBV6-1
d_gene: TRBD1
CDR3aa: CASSDLGTGFDRGYGYTF
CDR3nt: TGTGCCAGCAGTGATCTAGGGACAGGGTTTGACAGGGGCTATGGCTACACCTTC

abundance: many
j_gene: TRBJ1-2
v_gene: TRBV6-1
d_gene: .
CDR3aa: CASSEVMTGSGYTF
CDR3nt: TGTGCCAGCAGTGAAGTCATGACGGGTAGTGGCTACACCTTC

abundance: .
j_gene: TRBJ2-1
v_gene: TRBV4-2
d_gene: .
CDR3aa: CASSQDRGGAVGSYNEQFF
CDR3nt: TGTGCCAGCAGCCAAGATAGGGGTGGCGCAGTGGGGTCCTACAATGAGCAGTTCTTC

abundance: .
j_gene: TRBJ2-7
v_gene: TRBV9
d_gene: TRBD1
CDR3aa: CASSARDRGTYEQYF
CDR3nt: TGTGCCAGCAGCGCCCGGGACAGGGGAACCTACGAGCAGTACTTC

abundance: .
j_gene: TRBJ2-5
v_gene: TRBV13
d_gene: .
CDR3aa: CASSLAGGKGLSRQETQYF
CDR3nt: TGTGCCAGCAGCTTAGCTGGCGGAAAGGGGCTATCACGCCAAGAGACCCAGTACTTC

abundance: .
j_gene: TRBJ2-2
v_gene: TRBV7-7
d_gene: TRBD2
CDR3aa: CASSPTSGNTGELFF
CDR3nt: TGTGCTAGCAGCCCTACTAGCGGGAATACCGGGGAGCTGTTTTTT

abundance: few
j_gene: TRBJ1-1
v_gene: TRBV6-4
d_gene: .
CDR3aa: CASSDQGRGEAFF
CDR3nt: TGTGCCAGCAGTGACCAGGGGCGCGGTGAAGCTTTCTTT

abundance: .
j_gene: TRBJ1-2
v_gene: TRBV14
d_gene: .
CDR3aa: CASSQDWGGYTF
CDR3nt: TGTGCCAGCAGCCAAGATTGGGGCGGCTACACCTTC

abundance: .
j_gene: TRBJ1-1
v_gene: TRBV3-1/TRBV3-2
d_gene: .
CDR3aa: CASSHNHMLNTEAFF
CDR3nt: TGTGCCAGCAGCCACAATCACATGCTGAACACTGAAGCTTTCTTT

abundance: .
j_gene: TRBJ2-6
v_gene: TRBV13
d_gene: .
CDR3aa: CASSPTRISGANVLTF
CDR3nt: TGTGCCAGCAGCCCTACTAGAATCTCTGGGGCCAACGTCCTGACTTTC

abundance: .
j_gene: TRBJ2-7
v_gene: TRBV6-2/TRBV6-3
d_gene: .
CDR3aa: CASSWPGTPHQYF
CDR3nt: TGTGCCAGCAGTTGGCCCGGGACACCACATCAGTACTTC

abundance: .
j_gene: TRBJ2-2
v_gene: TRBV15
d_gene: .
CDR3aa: CATSRDPGGSTGELFF
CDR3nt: TGTGCCACCAGCAGAGATCCGGGGGGCAGCACCGGGGAGCTGTTTTTT

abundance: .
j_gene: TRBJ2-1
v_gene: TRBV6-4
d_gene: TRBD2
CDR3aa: CASSPGEGRNEQFF
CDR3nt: TGTGCCAGCAGTCCGGGGGAGGGTAGGAATGAGCAGTTCTTC

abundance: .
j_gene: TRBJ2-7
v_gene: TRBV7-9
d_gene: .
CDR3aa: CASSPRDLGQYF
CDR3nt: TGTGCCAGCAGCCCGCGGGACTTGGGGCAGTACTTC

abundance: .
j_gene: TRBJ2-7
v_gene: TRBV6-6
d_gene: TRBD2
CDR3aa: CASSLKAGGSSYEQYF
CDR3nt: TGTGCCAGCAGTTTGAAAGCGGGAGGGTCCTCCTACGAGCAGTACTTC

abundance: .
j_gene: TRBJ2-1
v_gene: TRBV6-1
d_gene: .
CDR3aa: CASSEAYRVSEDEQFF
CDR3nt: TGTGCCAGCAGTGAAGCGTACAGGGTGTCCGAAGATGAGCAGTTCTTC

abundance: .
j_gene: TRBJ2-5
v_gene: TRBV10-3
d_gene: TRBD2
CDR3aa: CAISTSGIETQYF
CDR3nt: TGTGCCATCAGTACGAGCGGGATAGAGACCCAGTACTTC

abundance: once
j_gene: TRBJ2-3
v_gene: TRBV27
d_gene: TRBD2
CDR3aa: CASSLSRTSASTDTQYF
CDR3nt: TGTGCCAGCAGTTTATCGAGGACTAGTGCTAGCACAGATACGCAGTATTTT

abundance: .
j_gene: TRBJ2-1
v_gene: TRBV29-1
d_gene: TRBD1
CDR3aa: CSVELGQGAYNEQFF
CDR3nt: TGCAGCGTTGAACTGGGACAGGGTGCCTACAATGAGCAGTTCTTC

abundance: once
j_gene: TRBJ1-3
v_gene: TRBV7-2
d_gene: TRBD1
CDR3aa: CASSSGQVSFSSGNTIYF
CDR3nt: TGTGCCAGCAGCTCCGGACAGGTTTCGTTCAGCTCTGGAAACACCATATATTTT

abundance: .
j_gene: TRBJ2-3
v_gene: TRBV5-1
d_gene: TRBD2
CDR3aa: CASSSGLDFTDTQYF
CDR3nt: TGCGCCAGCAGCTCAGGACTAGATTTCACAGATACGCAGTATTTT

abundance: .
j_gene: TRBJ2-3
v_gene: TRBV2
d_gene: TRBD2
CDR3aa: CASSEGASGGATDTQYF
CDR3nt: TGTGCCAGCAGTGAAGGTGCTAGCGGGGGGGCCACAGATACGCAGTATTTT

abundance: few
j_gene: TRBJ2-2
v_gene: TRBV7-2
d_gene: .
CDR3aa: CASMRDRGTGELFF
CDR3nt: TGTGCCAGCATGAGGGATCGGGGCACCGGGGAGCTGTTTTTT

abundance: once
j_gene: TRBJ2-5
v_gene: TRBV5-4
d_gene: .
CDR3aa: CASSPGSQQETQYF
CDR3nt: TGTGCCAGCAGCCCAGGATCCCAGCAAGAGACCCAGTACTTC

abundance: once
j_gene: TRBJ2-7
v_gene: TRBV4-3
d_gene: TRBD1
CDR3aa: CASSQTGGWEQYF
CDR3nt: TGCGCCAGCAGCCAAACAGGGGGCTGGGAGCAGTACTTC

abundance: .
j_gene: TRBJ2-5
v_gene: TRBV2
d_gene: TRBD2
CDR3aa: CASSAPGLAGETQYF
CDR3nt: TGTGCCAGCAGTGCCCCCGGACTAGCGGGAGAGACCCAGTACTTC

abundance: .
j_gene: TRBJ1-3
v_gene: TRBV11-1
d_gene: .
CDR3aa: CASSLRDSGNTIYF
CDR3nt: TGTGCCAGCAGCTTACGGGACTCTGGAAACACCATATATTTT

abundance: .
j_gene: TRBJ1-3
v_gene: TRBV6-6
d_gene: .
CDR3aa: CASSYTGKYPGNTIYF
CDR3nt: TGTGCCAGCAGTTACACAGGGAAATATCCTGGAAACACCATATATTTT

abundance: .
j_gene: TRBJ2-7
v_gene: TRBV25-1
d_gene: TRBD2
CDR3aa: CASSGTSAYEQYF
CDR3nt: TGTGCCAGCAGTGGGACTAGCGCCTACGAGCAGTACTTC

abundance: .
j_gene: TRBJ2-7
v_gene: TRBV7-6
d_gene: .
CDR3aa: CASSLEEGSYEQYF
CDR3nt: TGTGCCAGCAGCTTAGAGGAGGGGTCCTACGAGCAGTACTTC

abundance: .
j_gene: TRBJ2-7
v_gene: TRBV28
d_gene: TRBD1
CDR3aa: CASSLATGGSYEQYF
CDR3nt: TGTGCCAGCAGTTTAGCGACAGGGGGCTCGTACGAGCAGTACTTC

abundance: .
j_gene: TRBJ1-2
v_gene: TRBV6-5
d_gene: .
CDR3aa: CASSYSEGLYGYTF
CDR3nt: TGTGCCAGCAGTTACTCGGAGGGCCTTTATGGCTACACCTTC

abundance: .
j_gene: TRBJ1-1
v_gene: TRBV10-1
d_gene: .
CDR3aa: CASSEQENTEAFF
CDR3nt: TGCGCCAGCAGTGAGCAGGAGAACACTGAAGCTTTCTTT

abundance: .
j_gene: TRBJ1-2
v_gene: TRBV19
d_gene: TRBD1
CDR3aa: CASSIATGVNYGYTF
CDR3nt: TGTGCCAGTAGTATAGCGACAGGGGTTAACTATGGCTACACCTTC

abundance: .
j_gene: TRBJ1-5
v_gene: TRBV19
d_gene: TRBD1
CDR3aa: CASSARDRRRDGQPQHF
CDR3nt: TGTGCCAGTAGTGCCCGGGACAGGAGACGAGACGGCCAGCCCCAGCATTTT

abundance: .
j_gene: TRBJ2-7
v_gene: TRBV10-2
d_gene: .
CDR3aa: CASSEGLLSYEQYF
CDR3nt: TGCGCCAGCAGTGAGGGACTCCTCTCCTACGAGCAGTACTTC

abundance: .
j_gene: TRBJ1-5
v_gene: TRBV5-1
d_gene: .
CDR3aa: CASSLGDNSNQPQHF
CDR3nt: TGCGCCAGCAGCTTGGGGGACAATAGCAATCAGCCCCAGCATTTT

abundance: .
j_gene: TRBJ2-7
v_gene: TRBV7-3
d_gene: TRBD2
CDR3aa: CASSLSGGRYEQYF
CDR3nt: TGTGCCAGCAGTTTGAGCGGGGGCCGATACGAGCAGTACTTC

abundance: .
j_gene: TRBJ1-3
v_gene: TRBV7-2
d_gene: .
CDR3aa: CASSPEAGRNTIYF
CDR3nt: TGTGCCAGCAGCCCCGAGGCTGGTAGAAACACCATATATTTT

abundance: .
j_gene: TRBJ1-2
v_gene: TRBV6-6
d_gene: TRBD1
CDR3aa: CASSGGDREDGYTF
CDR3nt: TGTGCCAGCAGTGGGGGTGACAGGGAGGATGGCTACACCTTC

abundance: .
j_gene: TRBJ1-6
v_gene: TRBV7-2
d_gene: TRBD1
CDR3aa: CASSSRQGDNSPLHF
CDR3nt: TGTGCCAGCAGCTCGCGACAGGGAGATAATTCACCCCTCCACTTT

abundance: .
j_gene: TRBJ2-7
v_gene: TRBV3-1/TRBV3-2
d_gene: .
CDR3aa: CASSQDGRYTYEQYF
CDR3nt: TGTGCCAGCAGCCAAGATGGGAGGTACACCTACGAGCAGTACTTC

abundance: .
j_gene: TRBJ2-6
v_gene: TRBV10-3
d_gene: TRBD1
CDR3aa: CAISEGDRAGANVLTF
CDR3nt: TGTGCCATCAGTGAGGGGGACAGGGCTGGGGCCAACGTCCTGACTTTC

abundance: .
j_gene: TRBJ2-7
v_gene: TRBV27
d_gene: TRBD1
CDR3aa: CASSWTGGWTYEQYF
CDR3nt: TGTGCCAGCAGTTGGACAGGGGGGTGGACCTACGAGCAGTACTTC